Presented here are 16 T cell receptor beta chains from one specimen sequenced in a study of OX40 agonist ivuxolimab in advanced cancers. The repertoire was sequenced with immunoSEQ multiplex PCR; TCRdb's copy has only in-frame clones and lacks some. The sample yields 50,000 or so clones, approximately 90% seen once. Material: CD4+ or CD8+ T cells sorted from blood, obtained in a trial of the OX40 agonist ivuxolimab. The receptors were gathered from an adult with an advanced solid tumor such as melanoma, head and neck, liver or kidney cancer.

This rearrangement joins TRBV23-1 to TRBJ2-7; 7 bases fit TRBD2. Being an ORF, TRBV23-1 has a function that is uncertain. Trimming cost V 0 bases and J 7 bases; bases outside gene matches: 0. CDR3 length equals 12 residues. The CDR3 loop reads CASSQSGGEQYF. CDR3 DNA: TGCGCCAGCAGTCAATCCGGGGGGGAGCAGTACTTC.

This chain uses TRBV19 with TRBJ2-1; 10 positions match TRBD1. CDR1 and CDR2 from the germline V gene are LNHDA and SQIVND (reference sequence). The CDR3 is 14 amino acids. V lost 8 bases to trimming and J lost 2 bases; unmatched junction nucleotides: 3. The CDR3 loop is CASRTGGTYNEQFF. The CDR3 coding sequence is TGTGCCAGTCGGACAGGGGGTACCTACAATGAGCAGTTCTTC.

The CDR3 protein is CASSEGPWDRGYGKKSAYTF. The DNA of the CDR3 is TGTGCCAGCAGTGAAGGGCCTTGGGACAGAGGGTATGGAAAAAAGAGTGCCTACACCTTC. The chain uses TRBV6-1 and TRBJ1-2; 7 positions agree with TRBD1. V gave up 1 base and J gave up 10 bases; unmatched junction bases: 27. The CDR3 totals 20 residues. Germline V gene sequence: CDR1 MNHNS, CDR2 SASEGT.

The rearrangement uses TRBV19 and TRBJ1-5, with D unclear. There are 14 residues in the CDR3. Germline values: CDR1 LNHDA, CDR2 SQIVND (reference sequence). The germline V and J ends were trimmed by 5 bases and 1 base, with 9 bases remaining between them. The CDR3 DNA sequence: TGTGCCAGTAGTGGATTTGTCAGCAATCAGCCCCAGCATTTT. Translation: CASSGFVSNQPQHF.

The chain recombines TRBV5-4 with TRBJ2-7; 7 bases match TRBD1. The germline V gene encodes CDR1 SGHNT and CDR2 YYREEE (reference sequence). The CDR3 sequence is 13 residues long. The trim removed 0 bases at V and 10 bases at J, leaving 7 bases unmatched. The CDR3 region is CASSLGDRANQYF. As DNA, the CDR3 is TGTGCCAGCAGCTTGGGGGACAGAGCGAACCAGTACTTC.

This clone was seen only once. J is TRBJ1-4 and V is TRBV6-5, with a possible D match to TRBD1 (5 bases). This CDR3 has 14 residues. Germline CDR1 and CDR2: MNHEY and SVGAGI. Trimming left V 2 bases short and J 6 bases short, with 10 bases between. The CDR3 bases are TGTGCCAGCAGTTACAGGGGAGCGTATGAAAAACTGTTTTTT. It codes for CASSYRGAYEKLFF.

The chain uses TRBV5-4 and TRBJ2-1, with TRBD2 matching 9 bases. V shed 2 bases and J 3 bases; nucleotides not matched to a gene: 6. Germline V lookup: CDR1 SGHNT, CDR2 YYREEE (reference sequence). The CDR3 is 16 amino acids. CDR3 coding DNA: TGTGCCAGCAGCTTTGGCGGGAGGGTTCTCTACAATGAGCAGTTCTTC. It yields the protein CASSFGGRVLYNEQFF. The entire variable domain, with the rest obtained from reference TRBV5-4 and TRBJ2-1, is as follows: ETGVTQSPTHLIKTRGQQVTLRCSSQSGHNTVSWYQQALGQGPQFIFQYYREEENGRGNFPPRFSGLQFPNYSSELNVNALELDDSALYLCASSFGGRVLYNEQFFGPGTRLTVL.

Regarding this clone: One end of the junction fails to match germline, which may point to a read error. The rearrangement uses TRBV7-7 and TRBJ2-7, with D possibly being TRBD1 (5 bases). The CDR3 contains 12 residues. CDR1 SSHAT and CDR2 FNYEAQ come from the germline V gene (reference sequence). CDR3 residues: CASSPDAGQQYF. The CDR3 DNA sequence: TGTGCTAGCAGCCCCGATGCAGGGCAGCAGTACTTC. The full variable domain, with the rest looked up from reference TRBV7-7 and TRBJ2-7, is GAGVSQSPRYKVTKRGQDVTLRCDPISSHATLYWYQQALGQGPEFLTYFNYEAQPDKSGLPSDRFSAERPEGSISTLTIQRTEQRDSAMYRCASSPDAGQQYFGPGTRLTVT.

The chain combines TRBV10-1 with TRBJ1-1; D not certain. V was cut by 0 bases and J by 6 bases, with 11 bases left in between. There are 14 residues in the CDR3. The germline gives CDR1 WNHNN, CDR2 SYGVQD (reference sequence). The chain's CDR3 is CASSESSGSPEAFF. The CDR3 DNA follows: TGCGCCAGCAGTGAGTCTTCGGGCAGCCCTGAAGCTTTCTTT.

This clone showed up just a few times. The gene calls are TRBV2 and TRBJ2-1, with 13 bases identical to TRBD2. The germline V gene encodes CDR1 SNHLY and CDR2 FYNNEI. V was clipped by 4 bases and J by 7 bases; unmatched bases: 10. CDR3 size: 17 residues. The CDR3 protein is CASSGDRTSGRGNEQFF. Written as DNA, the CDR3 is TGTGCCAGCAGTGGGGATCGGACTAGCGGGAGAGGAAATGAGCAGTTCTTC.

This rearrangement joins TRBV28 to TRBJ1-6; the D gene is possibly TRBD1 (5 bases). The CDR3 consists of 16 residues. V was pared by 6 bases and J by 7 bases, with 19 bases between. The germline CDR1 and CDR2 sequences are MDHEN and SYDVKM. In nucleotides, the CDR3 is TGTGCCAGCAGGCCTAACCCCGGGGGGAGAAATTCACCCCTCCACTTT. Its protein is CASRPNPGGRNSPLHF.

This rearrangement joins TRBV19 to TRBJ1-6; 8 bases align to TRBD1. Germline CDR1 is LNHDA and CDR2 is SQIVND (reference sequence). V dropped 5 bases and J dropped 1; count of bases not matched to a gene: 4. There are 16 residues in the CDR3. The DNA of the CDR3 is TGTGCCAGTAGTGCCTACAGGGGGTCCTATAATTCACCCCTCCACTTT. This encodes CASSAYRGSYNSPLHF.

A word on this clone: A junction boundary mismatches the germline segment, possibly from a read error. Distinct nucleotide sequences in the sample also encode this CDR3. The gene calls are TRBV5-1 and TRBJ1-1; 7 bases line up with TRBD1. The germline V gene has CDR1 SGHRS and CDR2 YFSETQ. The CDR3 runs to 16 residues. The CDR3 DNA sequence: TGTGCCAGCAGCTTGGTTCTAGGGGGCGAGAACACTGAAGCTTTCTTT. Translated, it gives CASSLVLGGENTEAFF.

V usage is TRBV11-2 and J usage is TRBJ2-7; maybe TRBD1 (5 bases). The CDR3 is made up of 16 amino acids. Trimming removed 4 bases from V and 1 base from J, with 17 bases in between. Germline V gene sequence: CDR1 SGHAT, CDR2 FQNNGV. Written as DNA, the CDR3 is TGTGCCAGCAGCTCCATTAAAGGGGTCAGGTCCTACGAGCAGTACTTC. This translates into CASSSIKGVRSYEQYF.

For this clone: Other DNA sequences in the sample encode the same CDR3. The chain uses TRBV28 and TRBJ2-5; 10 bases are a match to TRBD1. The CDR3 totals 16 residues. V lost 4 bases, J lost 4 bases, and 9 bases stayed unmatched. Germline V gene sequence: CDR1 MDHEN, CDR2 SYDVKM. CDR3 sequence reads: CASSSPGQGSGETQYF. As DNA, the CDR3 is TGTGCCAGCAGTTCCCCGGGACAGGGGAGCGGAGAGACCCAGTACTTC.

This chain uses TRBV5-1 with TRBJ1-3; D gene uncertain. The CDR3 has 15 amino acids. CDR1 and CDR2 (germline): SGHRS, YFSETQ. V was trimmed by 4 bases and J by 0 bases, leaving 11 bases between them. The CDR3 nucleotides read TGCGCCAGCAGCCCCACAACAAGCTCTGGAAACACCATATATTTT. Its translation is CASSPTTSSGNTIYF.